This T cell receptor beta chain was observed in a study of blood T cells in healthy people across ages. Study-wide background: Researchers report that template switching captured about one barcoded beta molecule per two T cells.

The use of a sample-barcoded 5' primer and a J-beta primer mix characterized a second PCR of 7 to 11 cycles. MiXCR, run by TCRdb on the 5' RACE reads, gives a single entry per CDR3 protein. Among about 580,000 distinct CDR3 sequences listed, 40% to 55% were seen once. The draw of peripheral blood yielded roughly 9.4 milliliters from each donor. Whenever a sample was processed, at least 6.5 million PBMCs were isolated. The sample holds a few counts of this clonotype. The sample taken for sequencing was blood. The receptor was isolated from an elderly man in good health.

Here the CDR3 reads CATSRRRTPYEQYF. CDR3 bases: TGTGCCACCAGCAGGAGGAGGACCCCCTACGAGCAGTACTTC. The chain has TRBV15 and TRBJ2-7, with D possibly matching TRBD2 (5 bases). CDR3 length: 14 residues. Trimming removed 3 bases from V and 2 bases from J, with 11 bases in between. Germline-derived CDR1 and CDR2 are LNHNV and YYDKDF (reference sequence).